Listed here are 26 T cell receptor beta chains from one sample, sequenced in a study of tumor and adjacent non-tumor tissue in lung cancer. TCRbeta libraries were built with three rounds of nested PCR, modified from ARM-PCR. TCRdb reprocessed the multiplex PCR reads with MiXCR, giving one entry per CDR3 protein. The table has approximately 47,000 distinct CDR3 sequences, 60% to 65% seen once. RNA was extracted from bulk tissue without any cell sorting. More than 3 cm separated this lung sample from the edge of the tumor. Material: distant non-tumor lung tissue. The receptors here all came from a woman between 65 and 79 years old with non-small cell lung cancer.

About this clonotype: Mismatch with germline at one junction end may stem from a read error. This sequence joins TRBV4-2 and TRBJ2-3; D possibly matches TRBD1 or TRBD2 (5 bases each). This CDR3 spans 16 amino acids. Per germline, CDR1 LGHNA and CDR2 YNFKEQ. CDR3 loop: CASSQESSLETDTQCF. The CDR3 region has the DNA TGTGCCAGCAGCCAAGAGTCTAGCCTGGAGACAGATACGCAGTGTTTT.

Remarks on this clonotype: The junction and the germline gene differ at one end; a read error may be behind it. CDR3 loop: CASSAQIQNYGYTF. DNA for the CDR3: TGTGCCAGCAGCGCCCAGATACAGAACTATGGATACACCTTC. The chain carries TRBV11-3 and TRBJ1-2; D gene uncertain. This CDR3 is built from 14 residues. CDR1 SGHNT and CDR2 YENEEA come from the germline V gene.

CDR3 in amino acids: CASSPMEGSNQPQHF. For the CDR3, the DNA is TGCGCCAGCAGTCCCATGGAGGGGAGCAATCAGCCCCAGCATTTT. J is TRBJ1-5 and V is TRBV4-1, with D maybe TRBD1 (5 bases). The CDR3 sequence is 15 residues long. Trimming stripped 6 bases from V and 1 base from J, with 13 bases between. Germline loops: CDR1 MGHRA, CDR2 YSYEKL.

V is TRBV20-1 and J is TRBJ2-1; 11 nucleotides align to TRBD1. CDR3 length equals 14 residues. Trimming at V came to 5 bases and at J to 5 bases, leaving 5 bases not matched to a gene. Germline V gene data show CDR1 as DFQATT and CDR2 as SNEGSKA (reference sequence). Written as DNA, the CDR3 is TGCAGTGCTCGGACAGGGGGCTTCGACAATGAGCAGTTCTTC. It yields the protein CSARTGGFDNEQFF.

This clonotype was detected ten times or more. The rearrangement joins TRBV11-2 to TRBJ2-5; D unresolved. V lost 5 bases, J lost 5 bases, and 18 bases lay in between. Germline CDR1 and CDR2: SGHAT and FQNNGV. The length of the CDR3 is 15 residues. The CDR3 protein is CASSLTYGPAETQYF. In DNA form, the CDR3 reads TGTGCCAGCAGCCTAACCTACGGCCCAGCGGAGACCCAGTACTTC.

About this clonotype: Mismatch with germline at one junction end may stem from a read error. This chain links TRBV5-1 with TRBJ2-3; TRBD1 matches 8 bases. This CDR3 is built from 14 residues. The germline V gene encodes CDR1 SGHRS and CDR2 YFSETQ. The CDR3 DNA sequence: TGCTCCAGCAGCTTGGACAGGGCGACAGATACGCAGTACTTT. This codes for CSSSLDRATDTQYF.

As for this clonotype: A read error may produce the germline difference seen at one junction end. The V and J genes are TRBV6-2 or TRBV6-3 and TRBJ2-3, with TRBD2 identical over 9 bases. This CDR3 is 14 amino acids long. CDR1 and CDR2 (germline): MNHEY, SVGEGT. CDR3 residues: CARSPQGLAGTWYF. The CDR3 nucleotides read TGTGCCAGGAGTCCTCAAGGGCTAGCGGGAACGTGGTACTTT.

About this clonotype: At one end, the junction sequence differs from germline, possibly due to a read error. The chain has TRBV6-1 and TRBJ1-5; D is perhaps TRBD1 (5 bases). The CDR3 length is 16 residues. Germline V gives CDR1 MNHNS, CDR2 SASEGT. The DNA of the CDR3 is TGTGTCAGCAGTCCCCGACAGTTAGTTAGCAATCAGCCCCAGCATTTT. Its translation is CVSSPRQLVSNQPQHF.

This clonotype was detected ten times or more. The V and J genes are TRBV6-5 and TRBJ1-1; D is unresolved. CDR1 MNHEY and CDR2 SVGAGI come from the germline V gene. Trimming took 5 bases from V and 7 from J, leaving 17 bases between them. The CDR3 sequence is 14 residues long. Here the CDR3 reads CASSASSSVSEAFF. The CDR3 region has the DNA TGTGCCAGCAGTGCCTCGAGCAGCGTTAGTGAAGCTTTCTTT.

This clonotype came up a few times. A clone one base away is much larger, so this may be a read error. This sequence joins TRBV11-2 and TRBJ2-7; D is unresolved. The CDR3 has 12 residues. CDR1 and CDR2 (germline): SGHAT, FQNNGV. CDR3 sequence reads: CASRISSYGQYF. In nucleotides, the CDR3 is TGTGCCAGCAGGATAAGCTCCTACGGGCAGTACTTC.

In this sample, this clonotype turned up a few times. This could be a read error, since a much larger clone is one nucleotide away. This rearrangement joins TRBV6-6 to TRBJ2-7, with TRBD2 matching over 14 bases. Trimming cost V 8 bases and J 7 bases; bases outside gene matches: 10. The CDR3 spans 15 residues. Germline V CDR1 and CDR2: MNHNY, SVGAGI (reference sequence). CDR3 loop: CASGRGTSGSGEQYF. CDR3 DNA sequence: TGTGCCAGCGGTCGCGGGACTAGCGGGAGTGGTGAGCAGTACTTC.

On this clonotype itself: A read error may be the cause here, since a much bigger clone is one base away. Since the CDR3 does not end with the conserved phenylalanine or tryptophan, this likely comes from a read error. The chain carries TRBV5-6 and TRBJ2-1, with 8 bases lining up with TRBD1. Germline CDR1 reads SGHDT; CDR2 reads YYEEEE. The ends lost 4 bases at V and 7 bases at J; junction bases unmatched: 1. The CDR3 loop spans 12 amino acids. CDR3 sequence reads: CASSTGGNEQFV. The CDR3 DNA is TGTGCCAGCAGCACAGGGGGGAATGAGCAGTTCGTC.

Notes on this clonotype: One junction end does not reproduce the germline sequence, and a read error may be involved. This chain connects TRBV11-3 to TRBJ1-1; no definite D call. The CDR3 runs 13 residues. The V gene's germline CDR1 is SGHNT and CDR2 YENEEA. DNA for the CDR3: TGTGCCAGCAGCGTCTCACACGACACTGGAGCTTTCTTT. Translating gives CASSVSHDTGAFF.

The CDR3: CASSLAGGATRNTIYF. The CDR3 coding sequence is TGCGCCAGCAGCTTGGCGGGGGGAGCAACTAGAAACACCATATATTTT. The V gene is TRBV5-1, the J gene TRBJ1-3, with a possible D match to TRBD1 (5 bases). Trimming took off 0 bases at V and 5 bases at J, with 15 bases between the two ends. The CDR3 contains 16 residues. Germline lookup yields CDR1 SGHRS and CDR2 YFSETQ.

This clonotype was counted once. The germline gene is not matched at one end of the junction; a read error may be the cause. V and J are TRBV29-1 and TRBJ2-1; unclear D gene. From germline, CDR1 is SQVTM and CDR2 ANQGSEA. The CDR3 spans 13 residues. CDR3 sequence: CIVKRHGINEQFF. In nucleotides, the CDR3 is TGTATCGTAAAACGGCATGGCATAAATGAGCAGTTCTTC.

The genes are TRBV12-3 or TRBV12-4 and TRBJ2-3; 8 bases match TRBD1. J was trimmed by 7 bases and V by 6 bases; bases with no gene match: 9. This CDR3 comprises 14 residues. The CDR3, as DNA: TGTGCCAGCAGCCCACAACAGGGGGTGTATACGCAGTATTTT. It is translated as CASSPQQGVYTQYF.

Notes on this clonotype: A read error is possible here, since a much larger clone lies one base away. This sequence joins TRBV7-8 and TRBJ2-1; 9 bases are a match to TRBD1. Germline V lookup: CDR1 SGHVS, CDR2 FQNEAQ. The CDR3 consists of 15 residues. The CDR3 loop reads CAGSFGQGSYNEQFF. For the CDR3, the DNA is TGTGCCGGCAGCTTTGGACAGGGGTCCTACAATGAGCAGTTCTTC.

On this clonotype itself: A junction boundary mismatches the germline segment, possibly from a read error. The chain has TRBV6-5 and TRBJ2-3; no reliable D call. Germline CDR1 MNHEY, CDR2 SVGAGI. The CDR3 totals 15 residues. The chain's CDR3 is CASSYPLMNTDTQYF. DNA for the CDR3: TGCGCCAGCAGTTACCCGTTAATGAACACAGATACGCAGTATTTT.

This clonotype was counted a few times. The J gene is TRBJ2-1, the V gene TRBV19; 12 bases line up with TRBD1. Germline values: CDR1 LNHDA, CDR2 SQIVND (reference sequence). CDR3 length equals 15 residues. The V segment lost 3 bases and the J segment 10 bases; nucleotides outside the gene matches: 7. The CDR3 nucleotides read TGTGCCAGTAGTATTGGGGACAGGGGGCAGGGCGAGCAGTTCTTC. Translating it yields CASSIGDRGQGEQFF.

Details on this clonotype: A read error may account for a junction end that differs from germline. DNA for the CDR3: TGTACAAGCAGCTTGGGGGGGCCAGGGGTGGCTGGCCACACCTTC. This codes for CTSSLGGPGVAGHTF. This sequence joins TRBV5-4 and TRBJ1-2, with a tentative D call TRBD1 (6 bases). CDR1 is SGHNT and CDR2 is YYREEE in the germline V gene (reference sequence). The CDR3 loop spans 15 amino acids.

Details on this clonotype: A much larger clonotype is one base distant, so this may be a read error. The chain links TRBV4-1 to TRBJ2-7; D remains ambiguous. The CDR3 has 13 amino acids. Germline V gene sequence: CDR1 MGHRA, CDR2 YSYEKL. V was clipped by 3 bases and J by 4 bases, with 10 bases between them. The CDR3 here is CASSQSLRYEQYF. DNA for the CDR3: TGCGCCAGCAGCCAGTCTCTAAGGTACGAGCAGTACTTC.

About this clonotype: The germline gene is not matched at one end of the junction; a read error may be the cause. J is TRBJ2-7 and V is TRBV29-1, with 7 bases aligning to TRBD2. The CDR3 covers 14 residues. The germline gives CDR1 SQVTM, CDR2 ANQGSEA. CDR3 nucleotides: TGCAACGTTGCTAGTGGGAGGGCCTCCTACGAGCAGTACTTC. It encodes CNVASGRASYEQYF.

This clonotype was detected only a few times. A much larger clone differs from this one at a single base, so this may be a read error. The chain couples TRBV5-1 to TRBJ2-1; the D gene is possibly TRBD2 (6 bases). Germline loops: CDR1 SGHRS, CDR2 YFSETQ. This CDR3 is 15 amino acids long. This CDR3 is CTSRSRLGGGDEQFF. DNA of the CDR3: TGCACCAGCAGGTCGAGACTAGGTGGTGGCGATGAGCAGTTCTTC.

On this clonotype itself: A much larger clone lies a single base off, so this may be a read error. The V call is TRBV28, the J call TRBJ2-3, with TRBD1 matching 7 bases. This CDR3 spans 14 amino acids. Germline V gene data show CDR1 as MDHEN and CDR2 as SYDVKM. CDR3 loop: CAISGTVEWDRQYF. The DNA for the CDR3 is TGTGCCATCTCCGGGACAGTCGAATGGGATAGGCAGTATTTT. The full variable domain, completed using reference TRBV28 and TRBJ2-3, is DVKVTQSSRYLVKRTGEKVFLECVQDMDHENMFWYRQDPGLGLRLIYFSYDVKMKEKGDIPEGYSVSREKKERFSLILESASTNQTSMYLCAISGTVEWDRQYFGPGTRLTVL.

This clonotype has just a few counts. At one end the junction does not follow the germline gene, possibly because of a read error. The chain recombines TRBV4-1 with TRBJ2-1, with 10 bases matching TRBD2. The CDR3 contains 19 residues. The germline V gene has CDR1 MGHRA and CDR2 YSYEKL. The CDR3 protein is CASSQYPPSSGRRTNEQFF. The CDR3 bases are TGCGCCAGTAGCCAATATCCCCCGTCTAGCGGGAGACGGACAAATGAGCAGTTCTTC.

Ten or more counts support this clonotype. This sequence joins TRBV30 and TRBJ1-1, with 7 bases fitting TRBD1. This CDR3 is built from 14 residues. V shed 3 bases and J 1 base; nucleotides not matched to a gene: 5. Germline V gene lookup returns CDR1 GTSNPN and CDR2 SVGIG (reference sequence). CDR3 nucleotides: TGTGCCTGGAGGCTAGGGGGCCCGAACACTGAAGCTTTCTTT. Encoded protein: CAWRLGGPNTEAFF.